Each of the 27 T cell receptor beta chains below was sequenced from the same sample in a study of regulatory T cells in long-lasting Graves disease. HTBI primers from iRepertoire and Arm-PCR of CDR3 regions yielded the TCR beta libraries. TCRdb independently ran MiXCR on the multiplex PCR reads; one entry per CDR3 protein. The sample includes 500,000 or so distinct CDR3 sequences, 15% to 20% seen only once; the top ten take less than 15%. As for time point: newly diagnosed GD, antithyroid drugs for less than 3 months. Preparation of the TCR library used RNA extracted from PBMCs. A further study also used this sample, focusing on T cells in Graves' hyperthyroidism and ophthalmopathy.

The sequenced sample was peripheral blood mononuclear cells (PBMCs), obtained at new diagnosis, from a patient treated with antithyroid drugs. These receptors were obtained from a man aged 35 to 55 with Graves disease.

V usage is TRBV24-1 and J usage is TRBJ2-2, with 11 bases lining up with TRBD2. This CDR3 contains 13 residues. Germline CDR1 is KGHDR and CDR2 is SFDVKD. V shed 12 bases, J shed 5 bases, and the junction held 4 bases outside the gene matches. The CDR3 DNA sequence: TGTGCCTCTAGCGGGAGGTTTACCGGGGAGCTGTTTTTT. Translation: CASSGRFTGELFF.

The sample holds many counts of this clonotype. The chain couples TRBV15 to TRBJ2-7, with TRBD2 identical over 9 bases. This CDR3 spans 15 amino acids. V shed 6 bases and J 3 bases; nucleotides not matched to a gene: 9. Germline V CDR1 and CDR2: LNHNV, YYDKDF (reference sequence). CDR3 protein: CATRRGASGIYEQYF. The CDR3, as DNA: TGTGCCACCAGGCGCGGGGCTAGCGGGATCTACGAGCAGTACTTC.

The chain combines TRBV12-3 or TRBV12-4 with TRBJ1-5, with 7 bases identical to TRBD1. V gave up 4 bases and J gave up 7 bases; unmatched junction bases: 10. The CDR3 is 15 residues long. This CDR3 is CASSSNTGVHQPQHF. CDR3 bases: TGTGCCAGCAGTTCGAATACAGGGGTCCACCAGCCCCAGCATTTT.

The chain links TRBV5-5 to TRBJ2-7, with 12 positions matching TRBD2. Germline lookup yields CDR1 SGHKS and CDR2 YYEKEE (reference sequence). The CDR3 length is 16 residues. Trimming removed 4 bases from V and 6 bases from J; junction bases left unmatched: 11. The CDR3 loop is CASSPIRLAGASEQYF. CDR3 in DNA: TGTGCCAGCAGCCCAATTAGACTAGCGGGAGCTTCCGAGCAGTACTTC.

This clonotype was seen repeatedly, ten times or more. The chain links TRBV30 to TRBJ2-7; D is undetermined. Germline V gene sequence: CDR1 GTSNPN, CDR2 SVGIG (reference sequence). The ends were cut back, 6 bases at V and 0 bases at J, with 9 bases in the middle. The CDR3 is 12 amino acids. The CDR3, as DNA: TGTGCCTGTTCGACAAGCTCCTACGAGCAGTACTTC. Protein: CACSTSSYEQYF.

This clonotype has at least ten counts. DNA of the CDR3: TGTGCCAGCAGTCTTGGACTAGCGAGCAACTACGAGCAGTACTTC. It specifies CASSLGLASNYEQYF. J is TRBJ2-7 and V is TRBV6-2 or TRBV6-3; 9 positions agree with TRBD2. CDR3 size: 15 residues. Losses at the gene ends were 5 bases for V and 3 bases for J; bases not matched to a gene: 8. Germline V lookup: CDR1 MNHEY, CDR2 SVGEGT.

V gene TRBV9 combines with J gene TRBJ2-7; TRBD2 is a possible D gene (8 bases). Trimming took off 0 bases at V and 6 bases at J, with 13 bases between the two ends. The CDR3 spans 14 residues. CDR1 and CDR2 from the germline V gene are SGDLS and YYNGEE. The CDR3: CASSVVGRGPEQYF. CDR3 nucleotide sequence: TGTGCCAGCAGCGTAGTCGGGAGGGGGCCCGAGCAGTACTTC.

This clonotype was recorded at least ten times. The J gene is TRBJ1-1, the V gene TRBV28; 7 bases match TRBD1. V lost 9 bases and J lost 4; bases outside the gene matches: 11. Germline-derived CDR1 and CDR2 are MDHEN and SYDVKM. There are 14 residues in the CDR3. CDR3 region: CASWDSDFGTEAFF. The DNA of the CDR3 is TGTGCCAGTTGGGACAGCGATTTTGGCACTGAAGCTTTCTTT.

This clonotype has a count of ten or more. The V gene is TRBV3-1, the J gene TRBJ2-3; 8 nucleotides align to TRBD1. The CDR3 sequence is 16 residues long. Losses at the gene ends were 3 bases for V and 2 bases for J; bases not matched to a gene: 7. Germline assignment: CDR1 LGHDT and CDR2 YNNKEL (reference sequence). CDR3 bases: TGTGCCAGCAGCCAGGCCTACAGGGGGTCCACAGATACGCAGTATTTT. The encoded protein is CASSQAYRGSTDTQYF.

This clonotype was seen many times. The CDR3 DNA sequence: TGTGCCAGCAGTCCAGGGGTACGTACCACTGAAGCTTTCTTT. It encodes CASSPGVRTTEAFF. The J gene is TRBJ1-1, the V gene TRBV7-2, with D possibly matching TRBD1 (6 bases). Looked up from germline, CDR1 is SGHTA and CDR2 is FQGNSA. CDR3 size: 14 residues. Deletions cut 6 bases from V and 4 bases from J, with 15 bases between.

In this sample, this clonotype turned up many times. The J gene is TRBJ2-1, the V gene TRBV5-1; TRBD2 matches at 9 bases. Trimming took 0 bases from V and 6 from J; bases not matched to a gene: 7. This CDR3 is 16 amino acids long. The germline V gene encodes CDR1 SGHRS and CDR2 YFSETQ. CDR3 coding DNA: TGCGCCAGCAGCTTGGAAGCGGGAGGTTTCTTCAATGAGCAGTTCTTC. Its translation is CASSLEAGGFFNEQFF.

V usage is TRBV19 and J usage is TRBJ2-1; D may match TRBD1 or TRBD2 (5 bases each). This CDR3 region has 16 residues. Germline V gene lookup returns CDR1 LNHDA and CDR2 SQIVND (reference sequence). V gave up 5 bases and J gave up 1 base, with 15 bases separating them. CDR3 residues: CASSAGVRGSYNEQFF. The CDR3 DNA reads TGTGCCAGTAGTGCTGGTGTGAGGGGTTCCTACAATGAGCAGTTCTTC.

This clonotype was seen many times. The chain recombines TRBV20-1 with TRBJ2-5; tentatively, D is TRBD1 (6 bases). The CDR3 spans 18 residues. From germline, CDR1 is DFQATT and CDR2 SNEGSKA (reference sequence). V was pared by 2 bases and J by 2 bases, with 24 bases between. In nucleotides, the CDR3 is TGCAGTGCTAGACTTATGGGCGGCAGGGGAATTTTACAAGAGACCCAGTACTTC. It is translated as CSARLMGGRGILQETQYF.

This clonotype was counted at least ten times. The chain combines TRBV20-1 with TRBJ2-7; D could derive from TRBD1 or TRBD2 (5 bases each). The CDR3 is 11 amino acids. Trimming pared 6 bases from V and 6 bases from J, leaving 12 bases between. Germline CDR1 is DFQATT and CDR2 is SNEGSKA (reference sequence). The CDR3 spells CSAVGDSEQYF. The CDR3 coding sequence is TGCAGTGCGGTGGGGGATAGCGAGCAGTACTTC.

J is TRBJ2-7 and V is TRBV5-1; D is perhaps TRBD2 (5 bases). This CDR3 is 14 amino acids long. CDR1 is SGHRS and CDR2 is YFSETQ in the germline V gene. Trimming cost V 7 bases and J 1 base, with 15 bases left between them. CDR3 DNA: TGCGCCAGCCAAATGGAGGTAGTTTCCTACGAGCAGTACTTC. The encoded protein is CASQMEVVSYEQYF.

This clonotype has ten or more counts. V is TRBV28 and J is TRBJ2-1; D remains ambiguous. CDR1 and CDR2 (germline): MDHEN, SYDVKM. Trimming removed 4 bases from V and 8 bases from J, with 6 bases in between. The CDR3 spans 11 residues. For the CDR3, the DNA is TGTGCCAGCAGTTGGAAACATGAGCAGTTCTTC. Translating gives CASSWKHEQFF.

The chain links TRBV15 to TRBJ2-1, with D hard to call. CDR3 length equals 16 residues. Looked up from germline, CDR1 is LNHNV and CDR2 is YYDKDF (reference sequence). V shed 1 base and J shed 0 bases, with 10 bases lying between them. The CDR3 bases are TGTGCCACCAGCAGAGGCGGTCCGAGCTCCTACAATGAGCAGTTCTTC. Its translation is CATSRGGPSSYNEQFF.

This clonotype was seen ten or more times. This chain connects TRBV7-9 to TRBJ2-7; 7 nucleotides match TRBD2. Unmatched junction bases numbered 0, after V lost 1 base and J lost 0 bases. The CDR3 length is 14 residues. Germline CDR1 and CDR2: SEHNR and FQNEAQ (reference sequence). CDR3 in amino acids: CASSLGTSSYEQYF. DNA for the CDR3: TGTGCCAGCAGCTTAGGGACTAGCTCCTACGAGCAGTACTTC. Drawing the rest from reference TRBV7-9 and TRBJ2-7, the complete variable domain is DTGVSQNPRHKITKRGQNVTFRCDPISEHNRLYWYRQTLGQGPEFLTYFQNEAQLEKSRLLSDRFSAERPKGSFSTLEIQRTEQGDSAMYLCASSLGTSSYEQYFGPGTRLTVT.

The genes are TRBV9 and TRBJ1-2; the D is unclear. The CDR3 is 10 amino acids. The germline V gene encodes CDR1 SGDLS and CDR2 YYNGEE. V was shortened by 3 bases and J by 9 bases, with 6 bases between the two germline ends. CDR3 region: CASSGGRYTF. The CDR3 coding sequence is TGTGCCAGCAGCGGCGGACGCTACACCTTC. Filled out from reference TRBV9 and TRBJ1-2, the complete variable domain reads DSGVTQTPKHLITATGQRVTLRCSPRSGDLSVYWYQQSLDQGLQFLIQYYNGEERAKGNILERFSAQQFPDLHSELNLSSLELGDSALYFCASSGGRYTFGSGTRLTVV.

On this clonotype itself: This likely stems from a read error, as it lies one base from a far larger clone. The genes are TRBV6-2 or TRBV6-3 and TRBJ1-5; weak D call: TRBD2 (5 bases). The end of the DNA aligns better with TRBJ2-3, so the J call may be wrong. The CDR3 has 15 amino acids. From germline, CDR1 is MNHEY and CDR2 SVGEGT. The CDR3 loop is CASSPRGGFNQPQYF. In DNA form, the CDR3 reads TGTGCCAGCAGTCCACGCGGAGGTTTCAATCAGCCCCAGTATTTT.

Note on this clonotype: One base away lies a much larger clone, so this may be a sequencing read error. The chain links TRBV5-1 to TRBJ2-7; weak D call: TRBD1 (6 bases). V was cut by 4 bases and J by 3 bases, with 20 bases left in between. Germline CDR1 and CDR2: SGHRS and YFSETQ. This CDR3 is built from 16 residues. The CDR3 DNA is TGCGCCAGCAGCACGGGACACCAAAACGGTTTCTACGAGCAGTACTTC. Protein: CASSTGHQNGFYEQYF.

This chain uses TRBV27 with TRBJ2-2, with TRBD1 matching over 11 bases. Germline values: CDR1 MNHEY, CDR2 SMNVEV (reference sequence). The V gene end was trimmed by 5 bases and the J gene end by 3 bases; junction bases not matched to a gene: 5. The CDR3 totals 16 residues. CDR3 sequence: CASSAGQGAYTGELFF. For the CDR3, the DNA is TGTGCCAGCAGTGCCGGACAGGGGGCCTACACCGGGGAGCTGTTTTTT.

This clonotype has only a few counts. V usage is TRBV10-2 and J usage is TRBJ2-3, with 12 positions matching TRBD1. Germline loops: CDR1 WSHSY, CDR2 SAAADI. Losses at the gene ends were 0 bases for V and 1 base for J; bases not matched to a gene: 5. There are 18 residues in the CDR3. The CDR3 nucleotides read TGCGCCAGCAGTGAGTCGGGACAGGGGGCGCCGGGCACAGATACGCAGTATTTT. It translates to CASSESGQGAPGTDTQYF.

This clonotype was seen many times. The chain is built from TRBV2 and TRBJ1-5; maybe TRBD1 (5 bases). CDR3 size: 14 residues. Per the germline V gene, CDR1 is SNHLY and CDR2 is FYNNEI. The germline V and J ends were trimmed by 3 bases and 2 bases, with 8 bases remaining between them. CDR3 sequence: CASSEPTGNQPQHF. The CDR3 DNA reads TGTGCCAGCAGTGAGCCGACAGGCAATCAGCCCCAGCATTTT.

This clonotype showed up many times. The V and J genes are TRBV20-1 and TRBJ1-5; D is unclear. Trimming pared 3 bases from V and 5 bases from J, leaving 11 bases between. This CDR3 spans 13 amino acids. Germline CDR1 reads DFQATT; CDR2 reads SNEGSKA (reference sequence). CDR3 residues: CSASHGRDQPQHF. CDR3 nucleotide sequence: TGCAGTGCTAGTCATGGGCGGGATCAGCCCCAGCATTTT.

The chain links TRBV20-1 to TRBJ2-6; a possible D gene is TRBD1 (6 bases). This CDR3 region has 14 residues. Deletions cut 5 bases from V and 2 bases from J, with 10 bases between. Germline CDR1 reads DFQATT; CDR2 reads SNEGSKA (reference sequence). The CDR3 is CSAARDTGANVLTF. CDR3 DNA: TGCAGTGCTGCCCGGGACACTGGGGCCAACGTCCTGACTTTC.

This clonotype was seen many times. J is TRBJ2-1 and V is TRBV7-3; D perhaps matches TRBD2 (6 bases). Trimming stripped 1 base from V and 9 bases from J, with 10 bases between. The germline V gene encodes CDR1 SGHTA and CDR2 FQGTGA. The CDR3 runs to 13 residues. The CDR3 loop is CASSLISGVEQFF. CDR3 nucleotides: TGTGCCAGCAGCTTAATTTCGGGAGTTGAGCAGTTCTTC.